Below, one TCR beta chain is given with its context. The target antigen is unknown. CDR1 and CDR2 from the germline V gene are SGHRS and YFSETQ. V lost 5 bases, J lost 7 bases, and 19 bases lay in between. The CDR3 runs 15 residues. The sample originates from a study of T-cell memory formation after mild COVID-19. In the study overall: Clustering of TCRs was largely donor specific.

TCRdb re-analysed the 5' RACE reads in MiXCR, keeping a single row per CDR3 protein. Of about 430,000 distinct CDR3 sequences listed, about a sixth are singletons. Overall study findings and caveats: Whether day 37 second-wave clones are SARS-CoV-2-specific was not confirmed. Pre-infection memory held some responding clones, suggesting pre-existing cross-reactive T cells responded. Among CD4+ contracting clones, most were CM and EM, and CD8+ ones EMRA.

This sequence originates from a young man who had mild COVID-19 (a few samples of this study predate the infection). Cell type and time point are not known. V is TRBV5-1 and J is TRBJ2-4; maybe TRBD2 (6 bases). Material: PBMCs or a T cell subset sorted from them (not recorded which). CDR3 residues: CASSFPGEGRNIQYF. The CDR3 DNA reads as TGCGCCAGCAGTTTTCCGGGGGAAGGGCGGAACATTCAGTACTTC.